Presented here are 10 T cell receptor beta chains from one specimen sequenced in a study of T cells in Graves' hyperthyroidism and ophthalmopathy. Amplified TCR beta CDR3 regions came from RNA transcripts. The primer set for the first-round RT-PCR of the TCR CDR3 was HTBI. From the multiplex PCR reads, TCRdb called clonotypes with MiXCR, one entry per CDR3 protein. The sample has more than 300,000 distinct CDR3 sequences; 13% are singletons. Specimen: blood. These receptors were taken from a woman aged 18-29 years with Graves' hyperthyroidism.

This clonotype was seen at least ten times. The chain uses TRBV6-2 or TRBV6-3 and TRBJ2-7; no firm D call. Germline V gene lookup returns CDR1 MNHEY and CDR2 SVGEGT. Trimming cost V 2 bases and J 1 base, with 15 bases left between them. This CDR3 region has 16 residues. DNA of the CDR3: TGTGCCAGCAGTTACCTTTCCGGCCTAGGTTCCTACGAGCAGTACTTC. This sequence encodes CASSYLSGLGSYEQYF.

The sample holds a few counts of this clonotype. This chain uses TRBV9 with TRBJ1-4, with 7 nucleotides matching TRBD1. CDR3 length: 14 residues. Per germline, CDR1 SGDLS and CDR2 YYNGEE. Germline trimming cut 0 bases from V and 6 bases from J; bases unmatched to any gene: 2. The CDR3 here is CASSVEGGDEKLFF. The CDR3 region has the DNA TGTGCCAGCAGCGTAGAAGGGGGCGATGAAAAACTGTTTTTT.

Worth noting for this clonotype: A read error may be the cause here, since a much bigger clone is one base away. J is TRBJ1-5 and V is TRBV6-5; TRBD1 is a possible D gene (6 bases). From germline, CDR1 is MNHEY and CDR2 SVGAGI. This CDR3 comprises 17 residues. V lost 1 base to trimming and J lost 5 bases, with 18 bases between them. CDR3 DNA: TGTGCCAGCAGTTACTGGGGACCTGACAGGAGCGATCAGCCCCAGCATTTT. It is translated as CASSYWGPDRSDQPQHF.

This clonotype was observed at least ten times. The chain is built from TRBV28 and TRBJ2-7; TRBD1 matches 7 bases. The CDR3 has 14 amino acids. J gave up 7 bases and V 7 bases, and 13 bases lay outside the gene matches. The germline gives CDR1 MDHEN, CDR2 SYDVKM. CDR3 bases: TGTGCCAGCACCCTGGGGCAGGGGGTCGGAGAGCAGTACTTC. Amino acid sequence: CASTLGQGVGEQYF.

The gene calls are TRBV6-2 or TRBV6-3 and TRBJ2-3; D is uncertain. Per the germline V gene, CDR1 is MNHEY and CDR2 is SVGEGT. With 6 bases removed from V and 14 bases from J, the gap between germline ends came to 15 bases. The CDR3 is 11 residues long. CDR3: CASSDGPRAYF. DNA of the CDR3: TGTGCCAGCAGCGACGGACCCCGTGCGTATTTT.

This clonotype showed up many times. This rearrangement joins TRBV7-9 to TRBJ2-7; D is perhaps TRBD2 (5 bases). The ends were cut back, 1 base at V and 2 bases at J, with 12 bases in the middle. The germline gives CDR1 SEHNR, CDR2 FQNEAQ (reference sequence). The CDR3 is made up of 15 amino acids. The CDR3 DNA sequence: TGTGCCAGCAGCTTAGTCGGTGGGGAGACCTACGAGCAGTACTTC. It specifies CASSLVGGETYEQYF. Filled out from reference TRBV7-9 and TRBJ2-7, the complete variable domain reads DTGVSQNPRHKITKRGQNVTFRCDPISEHNRLYWYRQTLGQGPEFLTYFQNEAQLEKSRLLSDRFSAERPKGSFSTLEIQRTEQGDSAMYLCASSLVGGETYEQYFGPGTRLTVT.

This clonotype was observed many times. The chain recombines TRBV28 with TRBJ1-2; D uncertain. CDR1 MDHEN and CDR2 SYDVKM come from the germline V gene. V lost 0 bases and J 0 bases, leaving 5 bases between the germline ends. The CDR3 totals 14 residues. The CDR3 DNA is TGTGCCAGCAGTTTATGGGGTTCTAACTATGGCTACACCTTC. Its translation is CASSLWGSNYGYTF.

This clonotype was seen a handful of times. The CDR3 nucleotides read TGTGCCAGCAGCGCGGACCACCGCAGTAATTCACCCCTCCACTTT. Its translation: CASSADHRSNSPLHF. This sequence joins TRBV9 and TRBJ1-6, with D unclear. The CDR3 has 15 residues. The germline CDR1 and CDR2 sequences are SGDLS and YYNGEE. V dropped 3 bases and J dropped 6 bases, with 13 bases sitting between them.

This clonotype was detected ten times or more. The chain joins TRBV7-8 to TRBJ1-5; D remains unclear. Germline loops: CDR1 SGHVS, CDR2 FQNEAQ. The CDR3 contains 16 residues. V dropped 0 bases and J dropped 6 bases, with 15 bases sitting between them. CDR3 coding DNA: TGTGCCAGCAGCTTAGCGGTGGATGTTAGGACTCAGCCCCAGCATTTT. Its translation: CASSLAVDVRTQPQHF.

Many counts were recorded for this clonotype. The gene calls are TRBV20-1 and TRBJ2-7; D is uncertain. V lost 3 bases and J 1 base, leaving 10 bases between the germline ends. This CDR3 is built from 13 residues. CDR1 and CDR2 (germline): DFQATT, SNEGSKA (reference sequence). CDR3 sequence: CSARHLGSYEQYF. CDR3 DNA: TGCAGTGCTAGGCATCTAGGTTCCTACGAGCAGTACTTC.